One sample yielded the 29 T cell receptor beta chains listed below, sequenced in a study of Graves' ophthalmopathy and Graves' hyperthyroidism. Amplification from RNA transcripts yielded the TCR beta CDR3 regions. RT-PCR was first run with HTBI primers, then multiplex PCR in a second round. From the multiplex PCR reads, TCRdb called clonotypes with MiXCR, one entry per CDR3 protein. Among 350,000 to 450,000 distinct CDR3 sequences, 15% to 20% were seen once, and the ten largest hold roughly 1.5%. Sequencing was performed on peripheral blood. The receptors shown here come from a woman between 18 and 29 years old with Graves' ophthalmopathy.

At least ten counts were recorded for this clonotype. The rearrangement uses TRBV6-1 and TRBJ2-2; D ambiguous. The CDR3 covers 13 residues. The germline V and J ends were trimmed by 8 bases and 7 bases, with 14 bases remaining between them. Germline V lookup: CDR1 MNHNS, CDR2 SASEGT. The CDR3 region is CASAFGGFGELFF. CDR3 nucleotides: TGTGCCAGCGCCTTTGGTGGGTTCGGGGAGCTGTTTTTT.

Many counts were recorded for this clonotype. The chain joins TRBV5-1 to TRBJ1-1, with 7 bases lining up with TRBD1. With V trimmed by 7 bases and J by 5 bases, 11 bases remained unmatched. The germline V gene encodes CDR1 SGHRS and CDR2 YFSETQ. The CDR3 loop spans 14 amino acids. CDR3 nucleotide sequence: TGCGCCAGCGGACCCGGGACAGACCCAACTGAAGCTTTCTTT. It codes for CASGPGTDPTEAFF.

This clonotype was observed at least ten times. CDR3 nucleotide sequence: TGTGCCAGCAGAACCGCCCCAGACTTATCCTACGAGCAGTACTTC. Protein product: CASRTAPDLSYEQYF. The chain is built from TRBV6-1 and TRBJ2-7, with D unresolved. V dropped 6 bases and J dropped 1 base, with 16 bases sitting between them. The CDR3 sequence is 15 residues long. Germline CDR1 reads MNHNS; CDR2 reads SASEGT.

The chain combines TRBV11-2 with TRBJ2-5; weak D call: TRBD2 (5 bases). CDR3 size: 14 residues. The germline gives CDR1 SGHAT, CDR2 FQNNGV. Trimming pared 1 base from V and 4 bases from J, leaving 10 bases between. The CDR3 nucleotides read TGTGCCAGCAGCTTAGGTTATGAGGGAGAGACCCAGTACTTC. Its translation: CASSLGYEGETQYF.

The chain's CDR3 is CSARAIGGRDEQYF. CDR3 sequence (DNA): TGCAGTGCTAGAGCCATTGGCGGGAGAGACGAGCAGTACTTC. V gene TRBV20-1 combines with J gene TRBJ2-7; 7 bases match TRBD2. The CDR3 covers 14 residues. The germline CDR1 and CDR2 sequences are DFQATT and SNEGSKA (reference sequence). V lost 1 base and J lost 5; bases outside the gene matches: 8.

This clonotype was observed many times. The rearrangement joins TRBV28 to TRBJ2-7, with D possibly being TRBD2 (6 bases). The CDR3 sequence is 17 residues long. V lost 1 base and J lost 2, with 18 bases in between. Germline values: CDR1 MDHEN, CDR2 SYDVKM. For the CDR3, the DNA is TGTGCCAGCAGTTTATTGCGGGATGGCCACGGGCCCTACGAGCAGTACTTC. Translation: CASSLLRDGHGPYEQYF.

This clonotype was seen ten or more times. J is TRBJ1-1 and V is TRBV30, with D uncertain. The germline gives CDR1 GTSNPN, CDR2 SVGIG (reference sequence). The CDR3 covers 11 residues. V was cut by 2 bases and J by 8 bases, with 9 bases left in between. CDR3 loop: CAWSTATEAFF. CDR3 DNA: TGTGCCTGGAGTACCGCCACCGAAGCTTTCTTT.

In this sample, this clonotype turned up many times. The V gene is TRBV13, the J gene TRBJ1-2, with 10 bases identical to TRBD1. Germline assignment: CDR1 PRHDT and CDR2 FYEKMQ (reference sequence). The trim removed 1 base at V and 6 bases at J, leaving 17 bases unmatched. CDR3 length equals 19 residues. The CDR3 coding sequence is TGTGCCAGCAGCTTAGCGGCCGGTTCCGGGACAGGGGTACTCGATGGCTACACCTTC. It codes for CASSLAAGSGTGVLDGYTF. Combining the CDR3 with reference TRBV13 and TRBJ1-2 gives the whole variable domain AAGVIQSPRHLIKEKRETATLKCYPIPRHDTVYWYQQGPGQDPQFLISFYEKMQSDKGSIPDRFSAQQFSDYHSELNMSSLELGDSALYFCASSLAAGSGTGVLDGYTFGSGTRLTVV.

This clonotype has ten or more counts. J is TRBJ1-2 and V is TRBV9; D is possibly TRBD1 (6 bases). Trimming pared 3 bases from V and 4 bases from J, leaving 16 bases between. Germline CDR1 SGDLS, CDR2 YYNGEE. The CDR3 spans 15 residues. The CDR3 region has the DNA TGTGCCAGCAGCGAGGGGGGGGGTTCCCTCTATGGCTACACCTTC. Its protein product is CASSEGGGSLYGYTF.

This clonotype was found a few times. This chain connects TRBV6-5 to TRBJ1-2; TRBD1 might be the D (6 bases). This CDR3 spans 15 amino acids. Trimming took 5 bases from V and 0 from J, leaving 13 bases between them. In germline, CDR1 is MNHEY, CDR2 SVGAGI. CDR3: CASSTTGSANYGYTF. CDR3 DNA: TGTGCCAGCAGTACCACAGGGTCGGCTAACTATGGCTACACCTTC.

This clonotype was detected many times. The chain links TRBV19 to TRBJ2-7; TRBD2 is a possible D gene (7 bases). CDR1 is LNHDA and CDR2 is SQIVND in the germline V gene (reference sequence). Between the trimmed V and J ends, which lost 5 bases and 0 bases, there was a span of 17 bases. The CDR3 contains 16 residues. The CDR3 loop reads CASSSRGAQSSYEQYF. The CDR3 coding sequence is TGTGCCAGTAGTTCTCGGGGGGCGCAGAGCTCCTACGAGCAGTACTTC.

The sample holds many counts of this clonotype. The rearrangement joins TRBV6-2 or TRBV6-3 to TRBJ2-1, with D perhaps TRBD1 (6 bases). The ends were cut back, 6 bases at V and 5 bases at J, with 11 bases in the middle. The CDR3 runs to 13 residues. The germline V gene has CDR1 MNHEY and CDR2 SVGEGT. This CDR3 reads CASSQGSHNEQFF. CDR3 nucleotides: TGTGCCAGCAGCCAGGGGAGCCACAATGAGCAGTTCTTC.

This clonotype was detected ten times or more. The rearrangement links TRBV6-2 or TRBV6-3 to TRBJ1-5; the match to TRBD1 covers 8 bases. V lost 6 bases to trimming and J lost 2 bases; unmatched junction nucleotides: 0. The V gene's germline CDR1 is MNHEY and CDR2 SVGEGT. CDR3 size: 13 residues. The CDR3 spells CASRTGGNQPQHF. The CDR3 DNA reads as TGTGCCAGCAGGACAGGGGGCAATCAGCCCCAGCATTTT.

This clonotype showed up many times. This rearrangement joins TRBV15 to TRBJ1-1; 10 nucleotides align to TRBD1. This CDR3 is 18 amino acids long. Trimming removed 0 bases from V and 3 bases from J; junction bases left unmatched: 10. The germline V gene has CDR1 LNHNV and CDR2 YYDKDF (reference sequence). The DNA of the CDR3 is TGTGCCACCAGCAGAGATCCTGAATCCGGGACAGGGGACACTGAAGCTTTCTTT. Encoded protein: CATSRDPESGTGDTEAFF.

In this sample, this clonotype turned up many times. One junction end disagrees with the germline gene, perhaps due to a read error. The rearrangement links TRBV6-4 to TRBJ2-7, with TRBD2 matching over 13 bases. CDR1 is MRHNA and CDR2 is SNTAGT in the germline V gene. CDR3 length: 15 residues. CDR3 loop: CTSRTSGSSGYEQYF. CDR3 in DNA: TGTACCAGCAGGACTAGCGGGAGCTCGGGTTACGAGCAGTACTTC.

This clonotype was detected many times. This chain uses TRBV6-2 or TRBV6-3 with TRBJ1-5; tentative D call: TRBD1 (5 bases). This CDR3 has 17 amino acids. Germline CDR1 reads MNHEY; CDR2 reads SVGEGT. V was cut by 2 bases and J by 0 bases, with 14 bases left in between. The CDR3 loop is CASSYSPGHFSNQPQHF. For the CDR3, the DNA is TGTGCCAGCAGTTACAGTCCCGGACATTTTAGCAATCAGCCCCAGCATTTT.

This clonotype appeared many times. The chain combines TRBV18 with TRBJ1-3; D uncertain. This CDR3 contains 13 residues. V gave up 0 bases and J gave up 7 bases, with 7 bases separating them. CDR1 and CDR2 (germline): KGHSH, LQKENI. The CDR3 is CASSPPGSNTIYF. The CDR3 bases are TGTGCCAGCTCACCACCGGGGAGTAACACCATATATTTT.

This clonotype was recorded many times. The V call is TRBV28, the J call TRBJ2-7, with D unresolved. Germline CDR1 MDHEN, CDR2 SYDVKM. Trimming removed 4 bases at V and 4 bases at J, with 5 bases between. The CDR3 is 11 residues long. The CDR3: CASSSPYEQYF. In nucleotides, the CDR3 is TGTGCCAGCAGTTCCCCTTACGAGCAGTACTTC.

This clonotype was detected many times. The rearrangement links TRBV12-3 or TRBV12-4 to TRBJ1-1, with a tentative D call TRBD1 (6 bases). Trimming took off 7 bases at V and 0 bases at J, with 12 bases between the two ends. The CDR3 has 14 residues. DNA for the CDR3: TGTGCCAGCACCCCAGGGGCCGTGAACACTGAAGCTTTCTTT. Translation gives CASTPGAVNTEAFF.

The table lists this clonotype with many counts. This chain connects TRBV30 to TRBJ1-1; D might be TRBD1 (6 bases). Between the trimmed V and J ends, which lost 1 base and 0 bases, there was a span of 15 bases. The CDR3 spans 16 residues. CDR1 is GTSNPN and CDR2 is SVGIG in the germline V gene (reference sequence). The CDR3: CAWSEQQGPMNTEAFF. CDR3 bases: TGTGCCTGGAGTGAACAACAGGGCCCTATGAACACTGAAGCTTTCTTT.

The table lists this clonotype with a few counts. CDR3 nucleotide sequence: TGTGCCAGCAGTTGGGGACGGTCCTACGAGCAGTACTTC. Protein product: CASSWGRSYEQYF. The chain combines TRBV12-3 or TRBV12-4 with TRBJ2-7, with D perhaps being TRBD1 or TRBD2 (5 bases each). The CDR3 length is 13 residues. V was trimmed by 4 bases and J by 1 base, leaving 8 bases between them.

This clonotype was counted once. The chain combines TRBV4-1 with TRBJ2-7; 10 bases are a match to TRBD2. This CDR3 is 16 amino acids long. Germline trimming cut 2 bases from V and 4 bases from J; bases unmatched to any gene: 8. The germline CDR1 and CDR2 sequences are MGHRA and YSYEKL. The CDR3, as DNA: TGCGCCAGCAGCCAAAGTTGGGCTAGCGGGAGTTACGAGCAGTACTTC. Residues: CASSQSWASGSYEQYF.

This clonotype came up many times. The chain has TRBV6-4 and TRBJ1-1, with 10 bases aligning to TRBD1. The V segment lost 9 bases and the J segment 4 bases; nucleotides outside the gene matches: 11. The germline gives CDR1 MRHNA, CDR2 SNTAGT. CDR3 length: 15 amino acids. The CDR3 here is CASSPGTGESTEAFF. In DNA form, the CDR3 reads TGTGCCAGTTCGCCCGGGACAGGGGAGAGCACTGAAGCTTTCTTT.

The table lists this clonotype with many counts. V is TRBV20-1 and J is TRBJ2-7, with a tentative D call TRBD2 (5 bases). The germline V and J ends were trimmed by 3 bases and 0 bases, with 12 bases remaining between them. This CDR3 region has 14 residues. Germline V CDR1 and CDR2: DFQATT, SNEGSKA (reference sequence). CDR3 coding DNA: TGCAGTGCTAGGGACTCCAGGAGCTCCTACGAGCAGTACTTC. Protein product: CSARDSRSSYEQYF.

This chain uses TRBV7-2 with TRBJ2-7; 9 bases agree with TRBD2. The germline V gene has CDR1 SGHTA and CDR2 FQGNSA. This CDR3 has 14 amino acids. Trimming cost V 5 bases and J 3 bases; bases outside gene matches: 5. The CDR3 DNA follows: TGTGCCAGCAGCGAATCTAGCGGGATCTACGAGCAGTACTTC. As protein: CASSESSGIYEQYF.

Ten or more counts support this clonotype. The chain links TRBV6-2 or TRBV6-3 to TRBJ1-2, with D unresolved. The CDR3 covers 12 residues. The V gene's germline CDR1 is MNHEY and CDR2 SVGEGT. The V end was cut by 6 bases, the J end by 11 bases, with 16 bases between. CDR3 nucleotide sequence: TGTGCCAGCAGCCATCGGGGAGCCACATACACCTTC. This sequence encodes CASSHRGATYTF.

In its sample, this clonotype was seen many times. The rearrangement joins TRBV27 to TRBJ1-6, with 10 bases lining up with TRBD1. CDR3 size: 14 residues. Per the germline V gene, CDR1 is MNHEY and CDR2 is SMNVEV (reference sequence). V gave up 6 bases and J gave up 7 bases; unmatched junction bases: 3. The DNA of the CDR3 is TGTGCCAGCAGATCGACAGGGGGCAATTCACCCCTCCACTTT. Translating gives CASRSTGGNSPLHF.

This clonotype was seen repeatedly, ten times or more. This chain uses TRBV7-2 with TRBJ2-5, with 8 bases fitting TRBD2. CDR3 length: 14 residues. Looked up from germline, CDR1 is SGHTA and CDR2 is FQGNSA. The junction had 5 bases not matched to a gene; V was cut back by 4 bases and J by 4 bases. The CDR3, as DNA: TGTGCCAGCAGCTATCGGACTAGCCGAGAGACCCAGTACTTC. Encoded protein: CASSYRTSRETQYF. The entire variable domain, with the rest obtained from reference TRBV7-2 and TRBJ2-5, is as follows: GAGVSQSPSNKVTEKGKDVELRCDPISGHTALYWYRQSLGQGLEFLIYFQGNSAPDKSGLPSDRFSAERTGGSVSTLTIQRTQQEDSAVYLCASSYRTSRETQYFGPGTRLLVL.

This clonotype was found many times. The chain links TRBV11-2 to TRBJ2-7; D possibly corresponds to TRBD2 (5 bases). The CDR3 contains 14 residues. Trimming stripped 6 bases from V and 1 base from J, with 13 bases between. CDR1 is SGHAT, CDR2 FQNNGV, per germline. DNA of the CDR3: TGTGCCAGCAGTTTGGGGAGATTTTCCTACGAGCAGTACTTC. Protein: CASSLGRFSYEQYF.